This T cell receptor beta chain comes out of a study of blood T cell repertoires in COVID-19 (dated by TCRdb to 2020 to 2022). Some background on the complete study: Collaborator samples came from the United States, Italy and Spain and covered acute and convalescent phases of COVID-19. The prospective study material was composed of cDNA or gDNA derived from T cells, B-cell-depleted T cells, or PBMCs. The dataset comprised deeply sampled blood TCRbeta repertoires from subjects exposed to, actively infected with, or recovered from COVID-19. A freely available public database, intended as a resource for researchers studying the immune response to SARS-CoV-2, is where the repertoires were released. The samples were drawn from the first 160 participants of the ongoing ImmuneRACE study and from more than 1,000 subjects provided by 6 global collaborators. The sample metadata nearly always contained a de-identified subject ID, COVID-19 status, age in years and sex. Where available, HLA class I and class II types were taken from metadata supplied by the sample provider and were not determined by assay-based typing. Beyond this particular receptor, the publication reports: The quantity of clinical and demographic metadata differed by source and by participant and was supplied without curation.

This clone was found once. There is no known antigen for this receptor. The sample holds no much larger clone one base away, and base qualities are not on file. TCRbeta CDR3 regions were amplified from genomic DNA by means of the immunoSEQ Assay, a bias-controlled multiplex PCR. In the paper's pipeline: Nucleated cell counts per sample were estimated from amplification of reference gene primers within the assay. To quantify the absolute abundance of each unique TCRbeta CDR3 rearrangement, sequence reads were collapsed and filtered. Productive Simpson clonality was computed per sample as the square root of Simpson's diversity index over productive rearrangements. The source is immuneACCESS, and TCRdb retained only in-frame sequences with V and J called. Part of the clones is not carried over; for the studies checked, unresolved V genes explain less than half of this, and the remainder is unexplained. V, J and clone size are taken as reported in that table, and D and trimming were inferred from the DNA itself. This sample holds around 200,000 clones; approximately 87% were observed only once. Roughly 6.4% of the sample is in the top ten clones.

Here V drops 4 bases and J drops 4 bases, and the junction holds 8 bases not matched to any gene. Its CDR3 holds 16 amino acids, cysteine through phenylalanine. Only the CDR3 region is kept as DNA, spanning 48 bases read in frame from base 1. From the germline V gene, CDR1 is KGHDR and CDR2 is SFDVKD. Samples from volunteer blood donors who had recovered from COVID-19 were contributed by a second Seattle source. Whole blood was collected in K2EDTA tubes by collaborating institutions according to the institutions' own protocols. For TCRbeta analysis, collaborators shipped samples in one of three forms: frozen whole blood, isolated PBMCs, or DNA extracted from either of those sample types.

The sequence came from a man aged 55 to 70 who had recovered from COVID-19. The chain is assembled from TRBV24-1 and TRBJ2-1, and 8 junctional nucleotides match TRBD2. The sample was peripheral blood. The DNA sequence follows: TGTGCCACCAGTGACCCTCTTTCGGGGGGGTACAATGAGCAGTTCTTC. Its protein product is CATSDPLSGGYNEQFF.